This TCR beta chain was documented in a study of blood T cell repertoires in COVID-19. Study in general: Donors in the United States, Italy and Spain gave samples during acute or convalescent COVID-19.

In the original workflow: From reference gene primer amplification, estimates of nucleated cell counts were derived. Method: immunoSEQ multiplex PCR; TCRdb's copy keeps in-frame clones and lacks some. The V and J calls and clone size are taken from that table; D and trimming were inferred from the DNA. The table has 100,000 to 150,000 clones, about 80% seen once. V lost 7 bases and J lost 0; bases outside the gene matches: 9. Germline V gene data show CDR1 as MDHEN and CDR2 as SYDVKM. CDR3 length: 17 residues. The TCR originated in a woman aged 45-65 years with acute or convalescent COVID-19. The sample comprised peripheral blood. The gene calls are TRBV28 and TRBJ2-6; 7 bases fit TRBD1. CDR3: CASTTGHGGSGANVLTF. The CDR3 DNA reads as TGTGCCAGCACGACAGGGCATGGAGGCTCTGGGGCCAACGTCCTGACTTTC. Supplemented by reference TRBV28 and TRBJ2-6, the full variable domain reads DVKVTQSSRYLVKRTGEKVFLECVQDMDHENMFWYRQDPGLGLRLIYFSYDVKMKEKGDIPEGYSVSREKKERFSLILESASTNQTSMYLCASTTGHGGSGANVLTFGAGSRLTVL.